This T cell receptor (beta chain) was captured in a study of cytomegalovirus exposure and HLA in healthy donors. Broader study findings: Across all donors, roughly uniform sequencing depth was an assumption of the presence/absence analyses. In a later analysis, at a false discovery rate of 0.05, under 20,000 TCR beta sequences were associated with HLA alleles. Common viral pathogens were later found to be apparently linked to several of the most significant clusters. Later analysis demonstrated an association between a missense DCLRE1C variant and TCR beta V- and J-gene trimming.

For this clone: The antigen remains unidentified.

The PCR had 60 Vbeta and 13 Jbeta primers. Using immunoSEQ multiplex PCR, the repertoire was profiled, and TCRdb retains in-frame clones only, with some absent. The sample lists roughly 100,000 clones, roughly four fifths occurring once. The clonotype comes from a female donor in good health and CMV-seronegative. Sequenced material: PBMCs.

The CDR3 reads CASSDLGSNTGELFF. The DNA of the CDR3 is TGTGCCAGCAGTGACCTCGGGAGCAACACCGGGGAGCTGTTTTTT. This chain joins TRBV6-4 and TRBJ2-2, with D possibly being TRBD2 (6 bases). Trimming cost V 2 bases and J 2 bases, with 9 bases left between them. The length of the CDR3 is 15 residues. Germline CDR1 MRHNA, CDR2 SNTAGT.